This T cell receptor beta chain appears in the sequencing data of a study of OX40 agonist ivuxolimab in advanced cancers. Between the trimmed V and J ends, which lost 1 base and 10 bases, there was a span of 16 bases. Germline CDR1 reads SNHLY; CDR2 reads FYNNEI. This CDR3 contains 14 residues. Produced via immunoSEQ multiplex PCR; TCRdb's table is partial and in-frame only. The data show tens of thousands of clones, more than 70% seen once. Study-level results: Among T cells, CD8+ cells averaged more expanded clones than CD4+ cells.

A note on this clone: Antigen: not known.

The sequence derives from an adult with an advanced solid tumor such as melanoma, head and neck, liver or kidney cancer. The chain joins TRBV2 to TRBJ1-1; D is ambiguous. The material was CD4+ or CD8+ T cells sorted from blood, obtained in a trial of the OX40 agonist ivuxolimab. CDR3 protein: CASSEGPLLAGAFF. In nucleotides, the CDR3 is TGTGCCAGCAGTGAAGGCCCCCTACTTGCTGGAGCTTTCTTT.